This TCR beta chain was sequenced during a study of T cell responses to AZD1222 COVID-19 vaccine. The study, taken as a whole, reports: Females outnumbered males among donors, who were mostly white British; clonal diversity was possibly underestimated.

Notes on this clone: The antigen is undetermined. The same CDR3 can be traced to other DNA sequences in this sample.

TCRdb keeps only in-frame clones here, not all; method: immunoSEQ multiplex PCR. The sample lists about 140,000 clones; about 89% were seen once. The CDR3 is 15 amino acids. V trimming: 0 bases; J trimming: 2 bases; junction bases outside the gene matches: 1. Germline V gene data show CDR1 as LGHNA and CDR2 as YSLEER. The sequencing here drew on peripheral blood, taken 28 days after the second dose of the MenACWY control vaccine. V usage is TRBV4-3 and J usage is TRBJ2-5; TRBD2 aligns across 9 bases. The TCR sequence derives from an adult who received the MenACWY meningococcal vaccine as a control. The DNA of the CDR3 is TGCGCCAGCAGCCAAGAGCGGGGGGGACAAGAGACCCAGTACTTC. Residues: CASSQERGGQETQYF.